This T cell receptor beta chain was identified during a study of HIV-infected patients and healthy controls. Study-wide points: Size-matched repertoire data failed to replicate the apparent Gini index recovery after therapy in HIV-infected patients. HIV-infected patients shared fewer CDR3 sequences between individuals than healthy controls.

500 ng RNA was reverse transcribed with alpha and beta constant-region primers. Each of the alpha and beta chains got its own library through chain-specific third strand synthesis with indices. Ligation attached cDNA to a 5' RACE adapter that carried a random hexamer and SP2 site. TCRdb itself ran the 5' RACE reads through MiXCR, one entry per CDR3 protein. The sample yields several thousand distinct CDR3 sequences, over 7% seen once. Roughly three months, about 14 weeks, into antiretroviral therapy, follow-up blood was collected. The repertoire came from unfractionated whole blood and reflected all unsorted peripheral T cells. The table lists this clonotype with a few counts. The target antigen is unknown. CDR1 and CDR2 (germline): SEHNR, FQNEAQ (reference sequence). V lost 2 bases and J 6 bases, leaving 13 bases between the germline ends. The CDR3 is 14 amino acids.

This TCR was recovered from an adult with HIV infection. The chain links TRBV7-9 to TRBJ1-2; D gene ambiguous. Sequencing used blood, obtained during antiretroviral therapy. The CDR3 nucleotides read TGTGCCAGCAGCTTACAGAACGGGGTTAATGGCTACACCTTC. It codes for CASSLQNGVNGYTF. Variable domain in full (rest from reference TRBV7-9 and TRBJ1-2): DTGVSQNPRHKITKRGQNVTFRCDPISEHNRLYWYRQTLGQGPEFLTYFQNEAQLEKSRLLSDRFSAERPKGSFSTLEIQRTEQGDSAMYLCASSLQNGVNGYTFGSGTRLTVV.